What follows are 17 T cell receptor beta chains derived from one specimen sequenced in a study of cytomegalovirus exposure and HLA in healthy donors. PCR used 60 Vbeta primers and 13 Jbeta primers. Sequenced by immunoSEQ multiplex PCR; TCRdb stores in-frame clones only, minus some. Of some 110,000 clones in the sample, roughly four fifths were seen once. Sequencing was performed on PBMCs. The receptors were gathered from a middle-aged man in good health and CMV-seronegative.

J is TRBJ2-1 and V is TRBV29-1, with TRBD1 identical over 10 bases. The CDR3 is 13 amino acids. The germline V gene encodes CDR1 SQVTM and CDR2 ANQGSEA. V gave up 5 bases and J gave up 7 bases; unmatched junction bases: 5. CDR3 in amino acids: CSVTRDRGNEQFF. The CDR3 DNA sequence: TGCAGCGTTACTCGGGACAGGGGAAATGAGCAGTTCTTC.

This chain links TRBV2 with TRBJ1-5, with 7 positions matching TRBD1. The CDR3 totals 14 residues. The V gene end was trimmed by 5 bases and the J gene end by 5 bases; junction bases not matched to a gene: 6. CDR1 SNHLY and CDR2 FYNNEI come from the germline V gene. CDR3 DNA: TGTGCCAGCAGTCCTCGGGACAGTTATCAGCCCCAGCATTTT. Translation gives CASSPRDSYQPQHF. Supplemented by reference TRBV2 and TRBJ1-5, the full variable domain reads EPEVTQTPSHQVTQMGQEVILRCVPISNHLYFYWYRQILGQKVEFLVSFYNNEISEKSEIFDDQFSVERPDGSNFTLKIRSTKLEDSAMYFCASSPRDSYQPQHFGDGTRLSIL.

V is TRBV19 and J is TRBJ2-3; a possible D gene is TRBD2 (5 bases). Germline CDR1 LNHDA, CDR2 SQIVND (reference sequence). The CDR3 has 15 residues. V was trimmed by 3 bases and J by 2 bases, leaving 12 bases between them. Written as DNA, the CDR3 is TGTGCCAGTAGTATGACGAGGGAGAACACAGATACGCAGTATTTT. Its protein is CASSMTRENTDTQYF.

The rearrangement joins TRBV29-1 to TRBJ2-5; 7 bases map to TRBD1. Germline V gene sequence: CDR1 SQVTM, CDR2 ANQGSEA. The trim removed 7 bases at V and 4 bases at J, leaving 6 bases unmatched. The CDR3 length is 12 residues. Here the CDR3 DNA reads TGCAGCGATAGAGCAGGGGGAGAGACCCAGTACTTC. This encodes CSDRAGGETQYF.

This clone was recorded only once. The CDR3 loop reads CASSQGLAADTQYF. The CDR3 bases are TGCGCCAGCAGCCAAGGACTAGCAGCAGATACGCAGTATTTT. The rearrangement joins TRBV5-1 to TRBJ2-3; 8 bases line up with TRBD2. Germline values: CDR1 SGHRS, CDR2 YFSETQ. The CDR3 is 14 residues long. V trimming: 4 bases; J trimming: 4 bases; junction bases outside the gene matches: 5.

The CDR3 DNA reads as TGTGCCAGCAGCTTGTATAGAAATCAGCCCCAGCATTTT. As protein: CASSLYRNQPQHF. This chain connects TRBV5-6 to TRBJ1-5; D is unresolved. The germline CDR1 and CDR2 sequences are SGHDT and YYEEEE. The CDR3 is made up of 13 amino acids. Trimming removed 1 base from V and 4 bases from J, with 6 bases in between. Complete variable domain (other parts from reference TRBV5-6 and TRBJ1-5): DAGVTQSPTHLIKTRGQQVTLRCSPKSGHDTVSWYQQALGQGPQFIFQYYEEEERQRGNFPDRFSGHQFPNYSSELNVNALLLGDSALYLCASSLYRNQPQHFGDGTRLSIL.

The rearrangement joins TRBV4-1 to TRBJ2-5; D is unclear. The CDR3 contains 13 residues. Trimming took off 4 bases at V and 2 bases at J, with 8 bases between the two ends. The germline CDR1 and CDR2 sequences are MGHRA and YSYEKL. DNA for the CDR3: TGCGCCAGCAGCCTGCTACTACAAGAGACCCAGTACTTC. Protein product: CASSLLLQETQYF.

V is TRBV2 and J is TRBJ2-3, with TRBD2 as a possible D gene (5 bases). The CDR3 extends over 17 amino acids. Trimming removed 0 bases from V and 4 bases from J, with 17 bases in between. In germline, CDR1 is SNHLY, CDR2 FYNNEI. The CDR3 sequence: CASSEALGSLAADTQYF. CDR3 sequence (DNA): TGTGCCAGCAGTGAAGCGCTGGGCAGTCTAGCTGCAGATACGCAGTATTTT.

V and J are TRBV5-4 and TRBJ2-7; TRBD2 might be the D (6 bases). Germline V gives CDR1 SGHNT, CDR2 YYREEE (reference sequence). Trimming pared 8 bases from V and 3 bases from J, leaving 18 bases between. The CDR3 is made up of 14 amino acids. CDR3 sequence: CASSRAEGNYEQYV. The CDR3, as DNA: TGTGCCAGTTCAAGGGCGGAGGGAAACTACGAGCAGTACGTC.

J is TRBJ1-4 and V is TRBV27, with D possibly matching TRBD1 (6 bases). Germline CDR1 and CDR2: MNHEY and SMNVEV (reference sequence). Deletions cut 4 bases from V and 0 bases from J, with 9 bases between. This CDR3 contains 15 residues. DNA for the CDR3: TGTGCCAGCAGTTACAGGGAACCAACTAATGAAAAACTGTTTTTT. It yields the protein CASSYREPTNEKLFF. The entire variable domain, with the rest obtained from reference TRBV27 and TRBJ1-4, is as follows: EAQVTQNPRYLITVTGKKLTVTCSQNMNHEYMSWYRQDPGLGLRQIYYSMNVEVTDKGDVPEGYKVSRKEKRNFPLILESPSPNQTSLYFCASSYREPTNEKLFFGSGTQLSVL.

This sequence joins TRBV29-1 and TRBJ1-2, with D perhaps matching TRBD1 (5 bases). Germline V gene data show CDR1 as SQVTM and CDR2 as ANQGSEA. The CDR3 is 13 residues long. Between the trimmed V and J ends, which lost 5 bases and 8 bases, there was a span of 18 bases. The CDR3, as DNA: TGCAGCGTTTGGTTCGAGACAGTGAAGGGCTACACCTTC. It codes for CSVWFETVKGYTF.

J is TRBJ2-2 and V is TRBV9, with D maybe TRBD1 (6 bases). Trimming shortened V by 0 bases and J by 6 bases, and 9 bases separated the two germline ends. Germline values: CDR1 SGDLS, CDR2 YYNGEE. This CDR3 is built from 14 residues. The DNA for the CDR3 is TGTGCCAGCAGCGTAGACACAGGGTCCGGGGAGCTGTTTTTT. Its protein product is CASSVDTGSGELFF.

The chain is built from TRBV5-1 and TRBJ2-1; TRBD2 aligns across 9 bases. V trimming: 10 bases; J trimming: 5 bases; junction bases outside the gene matches: 16. This CDR3 region has 16 residues. Looked up from germline, CDR1 is SGHRS and CDR2 is YFSETQ. CDR3 sequence: CASASGVIAGDNEQFF. The CDR3 DNA follows: TGCGCCTCGGCCTCTGGTGTAATAGCGGGGGACAATGAGCAGTTCTTC. The full variable domain, rest sourced from reference TRBV5-1 and TRBJ2-1, is KAGVTQTPRYLIKTRGQQVTLSCSPISGHRSVSWYQQTPGQGLQFLFEYFSETQRNKGNFPGRFSGRQFSNSRSEMNVSTLELGDSALYLCASASGVIAGDNEQFFGPGTRLTVL.

This clone was counted between two and nine times. The J gene is TRBJ1-6, the V gene TRBV19; the match to TRBD1 covers 8 bases. The CDR3 consists of 13 residues. Germline CDR1 LNHDA, CDR2 SQIVND (reference sequence). V shed 9 bases and J 10 bases; nucleotides not matched to a gene: 8. CDR3 in DNA: TGTGCCAGCCAGGGGGCATCGGGCTCACCCCTCCACTTT. It translates to CASQGASGSPLHF.

V is TRBV19 and J is TRBJ2-7, with TRBD1 identical over 8 bases. The germline V gene encodes CDR1 LNHDA and CDR2 SQIVND (reference sequence). The CDR3 has 14 residues. The V segment lost 7 bases and the J segment 1 base; nucleotides outside the gene matches: 6. The CDR3 DNA is TGTGCCAGTAATCCAGGGGGCTCTTCCTACGAGCAGTACTTC. Translation gives CASNPGGSSYEQYF.

This clone was observed a few times. V is TRBV28 and J is TRBJ2-5, with 8 bases fitting TRBD1. The CDR3 is 14 amino acids. V trimming: 7 bases; J trimming: 2 bases; junction bases outside the gene matches: 6. Germline CDR1 reads MDHEN; CDR2 reads SYDVKM. For the CDR3, the DNA is TGTGCCAGCACCAAGACAGGGGTGCAAGAGACCCAGTACTTC. Translation: CASTKTGVQETQYF.

The chain's CDR3 is CASSPGQGNQPQHF. The CDR3 DNA reads TGTGCCAGCAGCCCAGGACAGGGAAATCAGCCCCAGCATTTT. The chain carries TRBV7-9 and TRBJ1-5, with 8 positions matching TRBD1. The CDR3 extends over 14 amino acids. Trimming removed 5 bases from V and 4 bases from J; junction bases left unmatched: 4. Germline lookup yields CDR1 SEHNR and CDR2 FQNEAQ (reference sequence).